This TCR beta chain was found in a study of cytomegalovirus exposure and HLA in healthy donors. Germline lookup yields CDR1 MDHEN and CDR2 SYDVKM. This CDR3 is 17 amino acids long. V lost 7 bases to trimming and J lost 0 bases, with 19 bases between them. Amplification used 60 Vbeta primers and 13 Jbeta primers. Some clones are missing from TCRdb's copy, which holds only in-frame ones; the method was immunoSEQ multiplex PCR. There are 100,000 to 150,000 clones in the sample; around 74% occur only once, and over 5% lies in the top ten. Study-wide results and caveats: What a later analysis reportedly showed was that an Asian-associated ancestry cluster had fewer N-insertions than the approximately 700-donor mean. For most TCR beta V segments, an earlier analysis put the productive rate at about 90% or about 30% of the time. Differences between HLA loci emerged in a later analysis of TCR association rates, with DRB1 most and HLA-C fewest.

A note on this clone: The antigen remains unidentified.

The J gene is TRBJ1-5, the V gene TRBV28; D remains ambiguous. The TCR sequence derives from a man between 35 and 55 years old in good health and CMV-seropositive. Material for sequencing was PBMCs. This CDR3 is CASTFLKTGYSNQPQHF. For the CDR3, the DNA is TGTGCCAGCACATTCCTAAAGACGGGATATAGCAATCAGCCCCAGCATTTT.